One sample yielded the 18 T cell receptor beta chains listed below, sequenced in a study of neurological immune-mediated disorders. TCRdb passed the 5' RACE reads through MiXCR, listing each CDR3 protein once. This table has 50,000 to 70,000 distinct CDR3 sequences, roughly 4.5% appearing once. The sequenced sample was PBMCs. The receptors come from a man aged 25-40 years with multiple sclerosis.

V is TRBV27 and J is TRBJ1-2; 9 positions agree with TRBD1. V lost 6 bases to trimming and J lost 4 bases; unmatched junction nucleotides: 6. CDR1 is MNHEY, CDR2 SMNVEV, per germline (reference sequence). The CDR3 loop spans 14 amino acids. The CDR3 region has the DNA TGTGCCAGCAGAGGACAGGGGTATACCTATGGCTACACCTTC. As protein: CASRGQGYTYGYTF.

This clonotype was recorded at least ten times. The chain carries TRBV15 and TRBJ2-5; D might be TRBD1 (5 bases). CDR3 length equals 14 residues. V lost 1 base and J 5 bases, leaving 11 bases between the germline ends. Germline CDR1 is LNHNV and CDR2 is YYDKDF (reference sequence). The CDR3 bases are TGTGCCACCAGCAGAGGCAGGGAAGAGGAGACCCAGTACTTC. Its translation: CATSRGREEETQYF.

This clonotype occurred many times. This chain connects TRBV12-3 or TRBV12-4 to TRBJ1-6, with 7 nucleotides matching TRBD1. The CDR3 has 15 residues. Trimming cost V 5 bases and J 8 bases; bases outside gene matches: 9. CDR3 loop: CASSPTHRGDSPLHF. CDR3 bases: TGTGCCAGCAGTCCAACTCACAGGGGTGATTCACCCCTCCACTTT.

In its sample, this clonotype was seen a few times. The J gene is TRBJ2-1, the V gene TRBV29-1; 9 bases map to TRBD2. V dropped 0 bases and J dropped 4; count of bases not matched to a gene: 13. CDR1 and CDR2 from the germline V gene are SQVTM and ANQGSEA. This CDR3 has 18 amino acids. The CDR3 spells CSVEDRAGAGGPYNEQFF. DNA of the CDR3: TGCAGCGTTGAAGATCGAGCAGGTGCGGGGGGGCCTTACAATGAGCAGTTCTTC.

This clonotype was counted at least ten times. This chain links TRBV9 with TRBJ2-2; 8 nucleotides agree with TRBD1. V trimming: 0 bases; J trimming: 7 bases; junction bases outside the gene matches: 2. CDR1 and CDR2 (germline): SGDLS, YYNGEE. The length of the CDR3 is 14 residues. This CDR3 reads CASSVDTGGGELFF. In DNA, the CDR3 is TGTGCCAGCAGCGTAGATACAGGGGGCGGGGAGCTGTTTTTT. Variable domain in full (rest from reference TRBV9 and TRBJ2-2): DSGVTQTPKHLITATGQRVTLRCSPRSGDLSVYWYQQSLDQGLQFLIQYYNGEERAKGNILERFSAQQFPDLHSELNLSSLELGDSALYFCASSVDTGGGELFFGEGSRLTVL.

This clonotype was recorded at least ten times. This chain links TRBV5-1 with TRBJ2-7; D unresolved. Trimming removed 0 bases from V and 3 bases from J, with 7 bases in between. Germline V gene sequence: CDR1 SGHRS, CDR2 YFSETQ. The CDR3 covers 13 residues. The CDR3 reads CASSLGSSYEQYF. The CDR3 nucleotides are TGCGCCAGCAGCTTGGGGTCGAGCTACGAGCAGTACTTC.

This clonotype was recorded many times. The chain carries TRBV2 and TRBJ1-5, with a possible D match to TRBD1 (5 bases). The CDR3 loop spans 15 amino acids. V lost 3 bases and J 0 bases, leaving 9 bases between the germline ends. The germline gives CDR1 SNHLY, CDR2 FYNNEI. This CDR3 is CASSDLTDSNQPQHF. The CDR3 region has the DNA TGTGCCAGCAGTGATCTGACAGATAGCAATCAGCCCCAGCATTTT.

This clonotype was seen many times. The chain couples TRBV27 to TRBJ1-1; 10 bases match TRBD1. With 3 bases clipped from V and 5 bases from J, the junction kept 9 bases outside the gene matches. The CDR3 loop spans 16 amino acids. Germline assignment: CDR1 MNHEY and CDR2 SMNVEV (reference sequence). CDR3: CASSFIRQGAKTEAFF. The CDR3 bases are TGTGCCAGCAGTTTTATAAGACAGGGGGCGAAAACTGAAGCTTTCTTT.

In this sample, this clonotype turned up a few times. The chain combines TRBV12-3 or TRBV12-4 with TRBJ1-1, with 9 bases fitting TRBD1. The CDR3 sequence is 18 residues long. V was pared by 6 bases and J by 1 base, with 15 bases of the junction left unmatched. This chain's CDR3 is CASSPGTGRVQGNTEAFF. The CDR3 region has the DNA TGTGCCAGCAGCCCAGGGACAGGGAGGGTACAAGGGAACACTGAAGCTTTCTTT.

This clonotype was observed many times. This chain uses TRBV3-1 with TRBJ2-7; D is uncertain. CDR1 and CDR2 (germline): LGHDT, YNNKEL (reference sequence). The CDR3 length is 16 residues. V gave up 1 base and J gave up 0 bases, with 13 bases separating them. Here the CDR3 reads CASSQGNFRSSYEQYF. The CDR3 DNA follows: TGTGCCAGCAGCCAAGGCAATTTCCGTAGCTCCTACGAGCAGTACTTC.

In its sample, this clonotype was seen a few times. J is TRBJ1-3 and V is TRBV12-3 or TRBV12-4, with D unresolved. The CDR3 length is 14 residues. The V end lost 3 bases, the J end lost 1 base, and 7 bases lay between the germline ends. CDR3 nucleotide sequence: TGTGCCAGCAGTTTCGAGATTTCTGGAAACACCATATATTTT. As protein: CASSFEISGNTIYF.

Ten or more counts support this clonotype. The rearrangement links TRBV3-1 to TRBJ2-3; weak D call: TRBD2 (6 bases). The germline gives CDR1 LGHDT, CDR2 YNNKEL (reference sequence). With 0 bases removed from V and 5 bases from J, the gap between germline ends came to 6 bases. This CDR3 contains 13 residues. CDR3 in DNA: TGTGCCAGCAGCCAAGAGGAGGGAGATACGCAGTATTTT. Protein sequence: CASSQEEGDTQYF.

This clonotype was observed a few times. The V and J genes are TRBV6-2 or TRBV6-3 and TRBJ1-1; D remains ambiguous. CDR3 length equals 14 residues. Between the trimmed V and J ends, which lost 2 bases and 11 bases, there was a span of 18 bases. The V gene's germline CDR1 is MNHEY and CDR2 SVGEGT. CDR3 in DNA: TGTGCCAGCAGTTACCTGGCCCAAGGAAGGGTCGCTTTCTTT. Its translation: CASSYLAQGRVAFF.

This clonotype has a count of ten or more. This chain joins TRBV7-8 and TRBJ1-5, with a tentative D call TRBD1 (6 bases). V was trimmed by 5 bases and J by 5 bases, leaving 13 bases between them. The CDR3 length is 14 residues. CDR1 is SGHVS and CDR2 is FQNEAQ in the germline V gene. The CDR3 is CASSPKDSYQPQHF. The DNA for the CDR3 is TGTGCCAGCAGCCCGAAGGACAGCTATCAGCCCCAGCATTTT.

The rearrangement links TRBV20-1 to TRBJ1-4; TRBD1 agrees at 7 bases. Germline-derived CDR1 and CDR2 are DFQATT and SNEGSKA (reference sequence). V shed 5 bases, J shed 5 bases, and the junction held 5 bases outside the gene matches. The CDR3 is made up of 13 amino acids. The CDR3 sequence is CSAWTGLNEKLFF. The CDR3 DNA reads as TGCAGTGCTTGGACAGGCTTAAATGAAAAACTGTTTTTT.

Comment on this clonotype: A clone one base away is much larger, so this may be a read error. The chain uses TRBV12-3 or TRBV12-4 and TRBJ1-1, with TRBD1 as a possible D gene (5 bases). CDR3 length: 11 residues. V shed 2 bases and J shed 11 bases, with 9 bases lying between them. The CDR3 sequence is CASSLLGHAFF. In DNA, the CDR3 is TGTGCCAGCAGTTTATTGGGGCACGCTTTCTTT.

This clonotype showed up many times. The CDR3: CASSVEGRSGTEAFF. CDR3 DNA: TGTGCCAGCAGCGTAGAGGGCAGGTCCGGAACTGAAGCTTTCTTT. The V gene is TRBV9, the J gene TRBJ1-1; D remains ambiguous. The V end lost 0 bases, the J end lost 5 bases, and 14 bases lay between the germline ends. Germline V CDR1 and CDR2: SGDLS, YYNGEE. The CDR3 extends over 15 amino acids. Variable domain in full (rest from reference TRBV9 and TRBJ1-1): DSGVTQTPKHLITATGQRVTLRCSPRSGDLSVYWYQQSLDQGLQFLIQYYNGEERAKGNILERFSAQQFPDLHSELNLSSLELGDSALYFCASSVEGRSGTEAFFGQGTRLTVV.

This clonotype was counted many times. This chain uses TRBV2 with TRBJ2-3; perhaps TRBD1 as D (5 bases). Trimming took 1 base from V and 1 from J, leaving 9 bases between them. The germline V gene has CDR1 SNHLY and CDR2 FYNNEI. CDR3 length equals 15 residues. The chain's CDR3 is CASSEGRVGTDTQYF. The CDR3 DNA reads TGTGCCAGCAGTGAAGGCAGGGTTGGCACAGATACGCAGTATTTT.